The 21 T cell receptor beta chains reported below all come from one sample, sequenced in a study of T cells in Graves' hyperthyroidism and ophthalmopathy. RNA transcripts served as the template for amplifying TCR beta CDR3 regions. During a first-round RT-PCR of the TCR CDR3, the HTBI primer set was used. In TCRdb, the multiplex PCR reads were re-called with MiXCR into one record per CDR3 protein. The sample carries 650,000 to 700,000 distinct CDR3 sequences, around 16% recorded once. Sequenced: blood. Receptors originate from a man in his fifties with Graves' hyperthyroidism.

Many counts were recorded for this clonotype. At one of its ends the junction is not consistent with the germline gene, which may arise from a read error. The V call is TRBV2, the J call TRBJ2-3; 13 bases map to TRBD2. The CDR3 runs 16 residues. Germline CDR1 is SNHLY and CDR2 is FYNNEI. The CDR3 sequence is CASREGLAGAQDTQYF. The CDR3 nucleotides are TGTGCCAGCAGGGAAGGACTAGCGGGAGCCCAGGATACGCAGTATTTT.

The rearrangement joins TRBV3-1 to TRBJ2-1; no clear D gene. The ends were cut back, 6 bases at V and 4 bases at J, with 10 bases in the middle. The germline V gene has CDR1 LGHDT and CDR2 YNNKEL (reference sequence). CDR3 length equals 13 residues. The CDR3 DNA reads TGTGCCAGCAGGAAAGGCAGTTACAATGAGCAGTTCTTC. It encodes CASRKGSYNEQFF.

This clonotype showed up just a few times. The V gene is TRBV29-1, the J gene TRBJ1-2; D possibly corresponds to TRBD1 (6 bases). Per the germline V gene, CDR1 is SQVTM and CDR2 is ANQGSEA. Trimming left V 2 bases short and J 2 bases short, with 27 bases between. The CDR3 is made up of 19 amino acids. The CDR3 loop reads CSVEITLSRTGLQNYGYTF. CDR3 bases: TGCAGCGTTGAAATTACGTTGAGCCGTACAGGGTTACAAAACTATGGCTACACCTTC.

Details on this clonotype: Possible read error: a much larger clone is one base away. The CDR3 DNA reads as TGTGTCAGCAGCTCTCCCAGGGGCGGGCAGTACTTC. It encodes CVSSSPRGGQYF. The V gene is TRBV11-2, the J gene TRBJ2-7; TRBD1 is a possible D gene (6 bases). The CDR3 extends over 12 amino acids. CDR1 SGHAT and CDR2 FQNNGV come from the germline V gene.

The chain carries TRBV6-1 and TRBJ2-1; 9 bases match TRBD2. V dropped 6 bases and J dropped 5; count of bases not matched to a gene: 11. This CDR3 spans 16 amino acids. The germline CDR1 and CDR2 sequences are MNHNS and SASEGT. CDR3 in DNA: TGTGCCAGCAGCCGAGGCGGGGGGGTTAGCGACAATGAGCAGTTCTTC. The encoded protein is CASSRGGGVSDNEQFF.

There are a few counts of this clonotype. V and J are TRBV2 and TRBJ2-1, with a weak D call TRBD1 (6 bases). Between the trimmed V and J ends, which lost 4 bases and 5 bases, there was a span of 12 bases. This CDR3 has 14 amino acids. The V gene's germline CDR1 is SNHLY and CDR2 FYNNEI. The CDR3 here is CASSGRQGNNEQFF. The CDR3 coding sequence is TGTGCCAGCAGTGGAAGGCAGGGGAACAATGAGCAGTTCTTC.

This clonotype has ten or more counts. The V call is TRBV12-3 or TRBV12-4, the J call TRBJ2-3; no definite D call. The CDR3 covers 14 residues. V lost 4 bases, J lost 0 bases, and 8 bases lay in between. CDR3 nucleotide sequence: TGTGCCAGCAGTTATGGACGGAGCACAGATACGCAGTATTTT. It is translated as CASSYGRSTDTQYF.

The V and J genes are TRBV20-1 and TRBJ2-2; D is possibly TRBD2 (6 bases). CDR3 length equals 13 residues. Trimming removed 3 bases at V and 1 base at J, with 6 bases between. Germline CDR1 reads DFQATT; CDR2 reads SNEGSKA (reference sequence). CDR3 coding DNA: TGCAGTGCTAGCGGGAGGAACACCGGGGAGCTGTTTTTT. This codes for CSASGRNTGELFF.

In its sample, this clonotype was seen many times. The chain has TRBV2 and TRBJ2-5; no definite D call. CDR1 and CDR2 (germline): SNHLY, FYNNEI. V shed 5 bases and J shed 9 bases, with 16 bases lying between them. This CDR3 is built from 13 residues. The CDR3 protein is CASSHERRTPQYF. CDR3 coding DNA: TGTGCCAGCAGTCACGAACGCCGTACACCCCAGTACTTC.

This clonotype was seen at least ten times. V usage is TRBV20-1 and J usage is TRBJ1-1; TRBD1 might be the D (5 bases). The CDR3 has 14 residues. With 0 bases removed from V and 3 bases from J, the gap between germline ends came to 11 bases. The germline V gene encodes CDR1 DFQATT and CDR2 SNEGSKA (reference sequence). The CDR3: CSARDGQGDTEAFF. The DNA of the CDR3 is TGCAGTGCTAGAGATGGACAAGGGGACACTGAAGCTTTCTTT.

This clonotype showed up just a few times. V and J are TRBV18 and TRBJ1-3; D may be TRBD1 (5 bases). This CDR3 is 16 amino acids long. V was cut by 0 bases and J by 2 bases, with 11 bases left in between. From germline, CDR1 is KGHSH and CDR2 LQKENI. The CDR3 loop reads CASSPPSGTTGNTIYF. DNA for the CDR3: TGTGCCAGCTCACCACCTTCAGGGACTACTGGAAACACCATATATTTT.

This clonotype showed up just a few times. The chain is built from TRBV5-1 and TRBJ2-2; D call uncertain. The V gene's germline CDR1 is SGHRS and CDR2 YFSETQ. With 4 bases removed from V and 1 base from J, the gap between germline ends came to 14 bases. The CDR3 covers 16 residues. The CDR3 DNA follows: TGCGCCAGCAGCCCCCGTGATAGACTGAACACCGGGGAGCTGTTTTTT. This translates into CASSPRDRLNTGELFF.

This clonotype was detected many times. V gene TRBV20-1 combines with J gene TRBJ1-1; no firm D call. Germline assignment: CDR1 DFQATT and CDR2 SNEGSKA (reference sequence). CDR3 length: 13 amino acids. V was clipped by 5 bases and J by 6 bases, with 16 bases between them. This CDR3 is CSAQWTARPEAFF. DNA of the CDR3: TGCAGTGCTCAATGGACGGCTCGCCCTGAAGCTTTCTTT.

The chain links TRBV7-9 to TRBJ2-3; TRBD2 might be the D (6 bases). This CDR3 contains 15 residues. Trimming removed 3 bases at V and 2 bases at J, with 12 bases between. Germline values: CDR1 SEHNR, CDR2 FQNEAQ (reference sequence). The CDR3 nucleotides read TGTGCCAGCAGCTTCTTTAGCGGCCTCACAGATACGCAGTATTTT. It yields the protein CASSFFSGLTDTQYF.

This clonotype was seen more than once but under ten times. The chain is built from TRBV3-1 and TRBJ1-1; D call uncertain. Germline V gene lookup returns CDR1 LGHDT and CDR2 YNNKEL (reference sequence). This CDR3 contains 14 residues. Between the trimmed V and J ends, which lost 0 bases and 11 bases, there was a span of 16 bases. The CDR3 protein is CASSQDFSTQDAFF. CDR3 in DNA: TGTGCCAGCAGCCAAGATTTTTCGACCCAGGATGCTTTCTTT.

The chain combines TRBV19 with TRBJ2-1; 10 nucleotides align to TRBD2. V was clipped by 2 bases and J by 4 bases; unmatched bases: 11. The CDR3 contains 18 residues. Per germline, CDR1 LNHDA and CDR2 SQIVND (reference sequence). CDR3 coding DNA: TGTGCCAGTAGTATAACCCCCCTAGCGGGAGAGCTTTACAATGAGCAGTTCTTC. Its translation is CASSITPLAGELYNEQFF.

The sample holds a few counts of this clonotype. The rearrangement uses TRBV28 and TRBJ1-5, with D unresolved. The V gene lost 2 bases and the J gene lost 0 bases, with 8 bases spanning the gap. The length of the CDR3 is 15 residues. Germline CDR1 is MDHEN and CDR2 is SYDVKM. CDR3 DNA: TGTGCCAGCAGTTTACAGGTATATAGCAATCAGCCCCAGCATTTT. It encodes CASSLQVYSNQPQHF.

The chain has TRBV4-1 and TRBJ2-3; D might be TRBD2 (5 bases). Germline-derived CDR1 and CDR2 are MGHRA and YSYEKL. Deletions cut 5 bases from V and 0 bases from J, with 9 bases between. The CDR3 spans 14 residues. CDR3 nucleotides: TGCGCCAGCAGCGAACCGGGAAGCACAGATACGCAGTATTTT. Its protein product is CASSEPGSTDTQYF.

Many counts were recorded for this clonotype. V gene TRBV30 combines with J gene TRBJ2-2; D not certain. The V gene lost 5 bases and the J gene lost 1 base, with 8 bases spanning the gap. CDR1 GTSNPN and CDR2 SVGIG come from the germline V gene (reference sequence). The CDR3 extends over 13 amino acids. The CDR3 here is CAWAFGNTGELFF. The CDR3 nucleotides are TGTGCCTGGGCTTTCGGGAACACCGGGGAGCTGTTTTTT.

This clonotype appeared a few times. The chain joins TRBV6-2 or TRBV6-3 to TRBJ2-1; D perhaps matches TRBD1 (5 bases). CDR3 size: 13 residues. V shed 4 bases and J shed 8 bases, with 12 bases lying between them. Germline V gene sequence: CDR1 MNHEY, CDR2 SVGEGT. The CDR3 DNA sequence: TGTGCCAGCAGTTCCCCGTGGGGCTATGAGCAGTTCTTC. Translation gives CASSSPWGYEQFF.

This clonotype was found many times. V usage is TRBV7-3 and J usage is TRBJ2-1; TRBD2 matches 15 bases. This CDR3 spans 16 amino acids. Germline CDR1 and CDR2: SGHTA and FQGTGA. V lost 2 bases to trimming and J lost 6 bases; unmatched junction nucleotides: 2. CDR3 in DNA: TGTGCCAGCAGCTTAGGGACTAGCGGGAGGTTCAATGAGCAGTTCTTC. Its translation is CASSLGTSGRFNEQFF.